One and the same sample provided the 8 T cell receptor beta chains below, sequenced in a study of shared clonotypes between healthy human individuals. Using immunoSEQ multiplex PCR, the repertoire was profiled, and TCRdb retains in-frame clones only, with some absent. The sample lists about 320,000 clones, around 86% seen once, with roughly 17% in the top ten. Material: memory CD8+ T cells sorted from blood. As to subset: CD45RO+ cells pooled with CCR7-negative TemRA cells. These receptors all come from a man between 18 and 29 years old in good health.

The J gene is TRBJ1-5, the V gene TRBV7-9; TRBD1 matches at 10 bases. Germline V gives CDR1 SEHNR, CDR2 FQNEAQ (reference sequence). J was trimmed by 3 bases and V by 5 bases; bases with no gene match: 7. The CDR3 is 16 residues long. The CDR3 region has the DNA TGTGCCAGCAGCATAGGGACAGGGGCCATCAATCAGCCCCAGCATTTT. Protein product: CASSIGTGAINQPQHF. The complete variable domain, with remaining parts taken from reference TRBV7-9 and TRBJ1-5, reads DTGVSQNPRHKITKRGQNVTFRCDPISEHNRLYWYRQTLGQGPEFLTYFQNEAQLEKSRLLSDRFSAERPKGSFSTLEIQRTEQGDSAMYLCASSIGTGAINQPQHFGDGTRLSIL.

CDR3 region: CASSFYNRGGTEAFF. The CDR3 DNA sequence: TGTGCCAGCAGCTTTTACAACAGGGGAGGCACTGAAGCTTTCTTT. The chain combines TRBV5-6 with TRBJ1-1; 7 bases align to TRBD1. The CDR3 totals 15 residues. Germline-derived CDR1 and CDR2 are SGHDT and YYEEEE. Trimming removed 2 bases from V and 4 bases from J; junction bases left unmatched: 8.

The genes are TRBV4-3 and TRBJ2-7; the match to TRBD2 covers 12 bases. V gave up 5 bases and J gave up 4 bases; unmatched junction bases: 3. The CDR3 consists of 14 residues. Germline loops: CDR1 LGHNA, CDR2 YSLEER. The CDR3, as DNA: TGCGCCAGCAGCGCCGGGACTAGCGGGTACGAGCAGTACTTC. Its protein product is CASSAGTSGYEQYF.

The chain links TRBV7-9 to TRBJ2-7, with D possibly matching TRBD1 (6 bases). The CDR3 has 12 amino acids. Trimming pared 5 bases from V and 3 bases from J, leaving 8 bases between. Germline CDR1 is SEHNR and CDR2 is FQNEAQ (reference sequence). DNA of the CDR3: TGTGCCAGCAGCACACAGGGCTACGAGCAGTACTTC. It encodes CASSTQGYEQYF.

This chain connects TRBV7-9 to TRBJ1-4, with D unclear. Germline values: CDR1 SEHNR, CDR2 FQNEAQ (reference sequence). V dropped 4 bases and J dropped 8 bases, with 14 bases sitting between them. This CDR3 comprises 14 residues. The CDR3 DNA is TGTGCCAGCAGCTCAACACACGGAGGGGAAAAACTGTTTTTT. This gives the protein CASSSTHGGEKLFF.

The chain joins TRBV6-1 to TRBJ2-7; D is ambiguous. Germline loops: CDR1 MNHNS, CDR2 SASEGT. Trimming removed 1 base at V and 3 bases at J, with 7 bases between. This CDR3 spans 13 amino acids. CDR3 nucleotide sequence: TGTGCCAGCAGTGAAGATCTCCTCTACGAGCAGTACTTC. Protein sequence: CASSEDLLYEQYF.

The chain is built from TRBV6-1 and TRBJ2-7; tentatively, D is TRBD1 (7 bases). Trimming removed 2 bases at V and 3 bases at J, with 17 bases between. The germline gives CDR1 MNHNS, CDR2 SASEGT. The CDR3 covers 16 residues. This chain's CDR3 is CASSELFRRGRYEQYF. CDR3 coding DNA: TGTGCCAGCAGTGAATTGTTTAGGAGGGGGCGCTACGAGCAGTACTTC.

The chain couples TRBV7-9 to TRBJ2-5; D gene unclear. CDR3 length: 15 residues. Germline CDR1 is SEHNR and CDR2 is FQNEAQ (reference sequence). V was clipped by 1 base and J by 2 bases, with 11 bases between them. CDR3 sequence: CASSLVTSAQETQYF. DNA of the CDR3: TGTGCCAGCAGCTTAGTTACTTCGGCACAAGAGACCCAGTACTTC. Drawing the rest from reference TRBV7-9 and TRBJ2-5, the complete variable domain is DTGVSQNPRHKITKRGQNVTFRCDPISEHNRLYWYRQTLGQGPEFLTYFQNEAQLEKSRLLSDRFSAERPKGSFSTLEIQRTEQGDSAMYLCASSLVTSAQETQYFGPGTRLLVL.